The rows below give T cell receptor beta chains drawn from one sample of a study of T cells after yellow fever vaccination. TCRdb fed the 5' RACE reads into MiXCR, producing one record per CDR3 protein. This table holds some 100,000 distinct CDR3 sequences, approximately 8.4% found once. Here the sequenced sample was CD8+ T cells not binding an NS4B(214-222) dextramer, sorted from PBMCs, taken roughly 15 days after the first yellow fever vaccination. Receptors originate from a young man who received the YFV17D yellow fever vaccine. The CDR3 runs from the conserved cysteine through the conserved F or W. Fields, in order: clone size, V gene, D gene, J gene, CDR3 protein, CDR3 DNA. A D gene is named only where the DNA matches it firmly. Size tells how often a clone was seen (once, few, many) or the class of an expanded clone, and some rows leave it out.

few	TRBV12-3/TRBV12-4	TRBD1	TRBJ2-7	CASAQGVHEQYF	TGTGCCAGCGCACAGGGGGTCCACGAGCAGTACTTC
few	TRBV24-1	TRBD2	TRBJ2-7	CATSDGLAVSSYEQYF	TGTGCCACCAGTGACGGCCTAGCGGTAAGCTCCTACGAGCAGTACTTC
many	TRBV29-1	.	TRBJ2-3	CGAVHRDTQYF	TGCGGCGCGGTGCACCGTGATACGCAGTATTTT
few	TRBV23-1	.	TRBJ2-1	CASSQEGFLYNEQFF	TGCGCCAGCAGTCAAGAGGGGTTCCTCTACAATGAGCAGTTCTTC
few	TRBV4-3	TRBD1	TRBJ1-1	CASSPGQGIAEAFF	TGCGCCAGCAGCCCCGGACAGGGGATTGCTGAAGCTTTCTTT
few	TRBV9	.	TRBJ2-3	CASSVDRTDTQYF	TGTGCCAGCAGCGTAGATCGCACAGATACGCAGTATTTT
many	TRBV27	.	TRBJ2-5	CASSLRPTLRGQETQYF	TGTGCCAGCAGTTTACGCCCCACCCTGCGGGGACAAGAGACCCAGTACTTC
.	TRBV4-3	TRBD2	TRBJ2-1	CASSRGAGALYNEQFF	TGCGCCAGCAGCCGGGGAGCGGGGGCCCTCTACAATGAGCAGTTCTTC
.	TRBV10-3	TRBD2	TRBJ2-2	CAISKSRLAGGTAVGTGELFF	TGTGCCATCAGTAAATCCCGACTAGCGGGGGGGACGGCGGTAGGCACCGGGGAGCTGTTTTTT
.	TRBV4-1	.	TRBJ2-3	CASSPTPLEDTQYF	TGCGCCAGCAGCCCTACACCCCTAGAAGATACGCAGTATTTT
few	TRBV5-6	TRBD1	TRBJ1-2	CASSLGTGIYGYTF	TGTGCCAGCAGCTTGGGGACAGGGATCTATGGCTACACCTTC
.	TRBV11-2	TRBD2	TRBJ2-1	CASRGLAGGLYNEQFF	TGTGCCAGCAGAGGACTAGCGGGGGGTCTCTACAATGAGCAGTTCTTC
few	TRBV20-1	.	TRBJ2-6	CSAGQNSGANVLTF	TGCAGTGCCGGGCAGAACTCTGGGGCCAACGTCCTGACTTTC
few	TRBV5-1	.	TRBJ1-2	CASSLWQGNYGYTF	TGCGCCAGCAGCTTGTGGCAGGGCAACTATGGCTACACCTTC
many	TRBV20-1	TRBD1	TRBJ1-1	CSARDPQGQGSTEAFF	TGCAGTGCTAGAGATCCGCAGGGACAGGGAAGCACTGAAGCTTTCTTT
few	TRBV4-1	.	TRBJ1-5	CASSHLVGGNQPQHF	TGCGCCAGCAGCCACCTTGTGGGGGGCAATCAGCCCCAGCATTTT
few	TRBV15	TRBD2	TRBJ2-1	CATSSLKSTRGYNEQFF	TGTGCCACCAGCAGCCTAAAATCTACGCGGGGGTACAATGAGCAGTTCTTC
many	TRBV5-5	TRBD1	TRBJ1-1	CASSWDRGNTEAFF	TGTGCCAGCAGCTGGGACAGGGGGAACACTGAAGCTTTCTTT
few	TRBV20-1	.	TRBJ2-1	CSATDSFRVNNEQFF	TGCAGTGCTACGGACTCTTTTCGGGTAAACAATGAGCAGTTCTTC
few	TRBV7-7	TRBD1	TRBJ1-5	CASSPGQGAGQPQHF	TGTGCTAGCAGCCCCGGACAGGGGGCAGGACAGCCCCAGCATTTT
.	TRBV29-1	TRBD1	TRBJ1-1	CSVDKTGMNTEAFF	TGCAGCGTAGACAAGACAGGGATGAACACTGAAGCTTTCTTT
.	TRBV6-5	.	TRBJ1-4	CASSSYEDSNEKLFF	TGTGCCAGCAGTTCCTATGAAGACTCTAATGAAAAACTGTTTTTT
.	TRBV6-4	.	TRBJ2-5	CASSYSSHTRAGVQETQYF	TGTGCCAGCAGTTACTCTAGTCACACCCGGGCAGGGGTACAAGAGACCCAGTACTTC
.	TRBV10-1	.	TRBJ1-1	CASSMGPLTEAFF	TGCGCCAGCAGCATGGGACCTCTCACTGAAGCTTTCTTT
.	TRBV7-3	TRBD1	TRBJ2-3	CASSATGSDTQYF	TGTGCCAGCAGCGCGACAGGGTCAGATACGCAGTATTTT
few	TRBV13	.	TRBJ2-1	CASSLRRTNTYNEQFF	TGTGCCAGCAGCTTACGGCGGACCAACACCTACAATGAGCAGTTCTTC
.	TRBV7-2	TRBD2	TRBJ2-7	CASSPGSAGEQYF	TGTGCCAGCAGCCCTGGGTCAGCGGGAGAGCAGTACTTC
.	TRBV6-5	.	TRBJ1-3	CASSYGSGNTIYF	TGTGCCAGCAGTTACGGCTCTGGAAACACCATATATTTT
few	TRBV4-3	.	TRBJ2-3	CASSQGDSTDTQYF	TGCGCCAGCAGCCAGGGTGACAGTACAGATACGCAGTATTTT
.	TRBV27	.	TRBJ2-7	CASRGEGAVSYEQYF	TGTGCCAGCAGGGGGGAGGGGGCAGTCTCCTACGAGCAGTACTTC
few	TRBV7-6	.	TRBJ2-1	CASSPSSFSVTYNEQFF	TGTGCCAGCAGCCCTAGTTCCTTCTCCGTCACCTACAATGAGCAGTTCTTC
.	TRBV28	TRBD1	TRBJ1-2	CASTRDRAWFYGYTF	TGTGCCAGCACCCGTGACAGGGCTTGGTTTTATGGCTACACCTTC
.	TRBV20-1	.	TRBJ1-1	CSASKAFF	TGCAGTGCTTCTAAAGCTTTCTTT
many	TRBV29-1	TRBD1	TRBJ2-4	CSARTGEGSNIQYF	TGCAGCGCTAGGACAGGGGAGGGATCGAACATTCAGTACTTC
many	TRBV6-2/TRBV6-3	.	TRBJ2-3	CASGLPWDTQYF	TGTGCCAGCGGTCTACCCTGGGATACGCAGTATTTT
once	TRBV6-2/TRBV6-3	.	TRBJ1-6	CASSRTAYNSPLHF	TGTGCCAGCAGTCGGACGGCCTATAATTCACCCCTCCACTTT
.	TRBV4-3	.	TRBJ1-1	CASSQTGAGEAFF	TGCGCCAGCAGCCAAACGGGGGCCGGGGAAGCTTTCTTT
few	TRBV28	.	TRBJ2-5	CASSRPGTQETQYF	TGTGCCAGCAGTCGACCCGGGACGCAAGAGACCCAGTACTTC
.	TRBV5-5	TRBD2	TRBJ2-3	CASRAASGGWDTQYF	TGTGCCAGCAGAGCGGCTAGCGGGGGCTGGGATACGCAGTATTTT
.	TRBV20-1	TRBD1	TRBJ2-1	CSATSGGRYNEQFF	TGCAGTGCGACTTCAGGGGGCCGCTACAATGAGCAGTTCTTC